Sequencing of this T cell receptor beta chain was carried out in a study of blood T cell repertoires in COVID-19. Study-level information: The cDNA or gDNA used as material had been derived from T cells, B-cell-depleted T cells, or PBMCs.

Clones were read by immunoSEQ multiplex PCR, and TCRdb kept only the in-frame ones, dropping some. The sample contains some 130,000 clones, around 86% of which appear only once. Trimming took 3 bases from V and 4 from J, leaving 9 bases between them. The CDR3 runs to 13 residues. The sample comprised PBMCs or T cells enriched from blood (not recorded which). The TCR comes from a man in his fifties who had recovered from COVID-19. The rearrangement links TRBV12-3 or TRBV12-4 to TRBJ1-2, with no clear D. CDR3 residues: CASSFGGIYGYTF. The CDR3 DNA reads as TGTGCCAGCAGTTTTGGAGGGATCTATGGCTACACCTTC.